This TCR beta chain is drawn from a study of cytomegalovirus exposure and HLA in healthy donors. The CDR3 runs 13 residues. Trimming took off 1 base at V and 4 bases at J, with 5 bases between the two ends. The germline CDR1 and CDR2 sequences are SGHRS and YFSETQ. 60 Vbeta and 13 Jbeta primers were used in PCR. Sequenced by immunoSEQ multiplex PCR; TCRdb stores in-frame clones only, minus some. The sample has about 94,000 clones, 70% to 85% seen once. The source of this sequence is a human donor in good health. The sample comprised PBMCs. The V gene is TRBV5-1, the J gene TRBJ2-2; no clear D. The CDR3 loop is CASSLIVTGELFF. CDR3 nucleotides: TGCGCCAGCAGCTTGATAGTCACCGGGGAGCTGTTTTTT.